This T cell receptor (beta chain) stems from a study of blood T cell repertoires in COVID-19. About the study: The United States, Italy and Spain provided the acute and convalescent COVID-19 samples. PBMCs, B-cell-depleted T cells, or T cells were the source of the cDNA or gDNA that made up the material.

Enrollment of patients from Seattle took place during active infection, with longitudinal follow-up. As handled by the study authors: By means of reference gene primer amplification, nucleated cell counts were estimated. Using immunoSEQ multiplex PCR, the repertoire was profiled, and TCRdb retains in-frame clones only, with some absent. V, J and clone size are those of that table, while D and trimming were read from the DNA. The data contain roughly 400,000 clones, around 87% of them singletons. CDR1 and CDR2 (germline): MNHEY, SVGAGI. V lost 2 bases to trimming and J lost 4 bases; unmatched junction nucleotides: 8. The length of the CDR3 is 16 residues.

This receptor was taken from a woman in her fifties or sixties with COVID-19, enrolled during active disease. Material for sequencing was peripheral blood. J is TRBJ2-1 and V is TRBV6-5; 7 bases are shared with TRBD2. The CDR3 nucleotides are TGTGCCAGCAGTTACCGAGGGCTAGCGGTATACAATGAGCAGTTCTTC. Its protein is CASSYRGLAVYNEQFF.